Presented here are 20 T cell receptor beta chains from one specimen sequenced in a study of cytomegalovirus exposure and HLA in healthy donors (dated by TCRdb to 2017 to 2019). The receptor library was made with the immunoSEQ multiplex PCR assay. A mixture of 60 forward primers for TCR Vbeta segments and 13 reverse primers for TCR Jbeta segments was used in the multiplex PCR. What TCRdb holds here is the immuneACCESS table cut down to in-frame rearrangements. Part of the clones is not present; checked against another copy, under half of the missing clones reflect an unresolved V gene, and the others are unexplained. The sample yields some 180,000 clones; 70% to 80% were counted once. The top ten clones comprise around 1.5% of the sample. What was sequenced was PBMCs. The receptors come from a young man in good health and CMV-seronegative.

This clone was observed a few times. The CDR3 here is CASSPELAANEQFF. The CDR3 region has the DNA TGTGCCAGCAGCCCTGAGCTAGCGGCCAATGAGCAGTTCTTC. The V gene is TRBV7-9, the J gene TRBJ2-1, with 7 bases that match TRBD2. Germline CDR1 SEHNR, CDR2 FQNEAQ (reference sequence). J lost 6 bases, V lost 5 bases, and 7 bases had no gene match. This CDR3 contains 14 residues.

This clone was detected only once. The V and J genes are TRBV11-2 and TRBJ2-3; 7 bases fit TRBD2. The J segment lost 6 bases and the V segment lost 1 base, leaving 10 bases of the junction unmatched. Germline V gene lookup returns CDR1 SGHAT and CDR2 FQNNGV. This CDR3 is built from 16 residues. The CDR3 is CASSLVGGGGSDTQYF. The DNA for the CDR3 is TGTGCCAGCAGCTTAGTAGGTGGGGGGGGGTCGGATACGCAGTATTTT. The full variable domain, in which reference TRBV11-2 and TRBJ2-3 provide the parts outside the CDR3, is EAGVAQSPRYKIIEKRQSVAFWCNPISGHATLYWYQQILGQGPKLLIQFQNNGVVDDSQLPKDRFSAERLKGVDSTLKIQPAKLEDSAVYLCASSLVGGGGSDTQYFGPGTRLTVL.

This sequence joins TRBV30 and TRBJ1-5; perhaps TRBD1 as D (5 bases). The CDR3 has 13 amino acids. Germline assignment: CDR1 GTSNPN and CDR2 SVGIG (reference sequence). The V end lost 2 bases, the J end lost 2 bases, and 7 bases lay between the germline ends. The CDR3 region is CAWSSGGNQPQHF. The CDR3 DNA is TGTGCCTGGAGTTCGGGGGGCAATCAGCCCCAGCATTTT.

The chain has TRBV25-1 and TRBJ1-1; 8 bases align to TRBD1. The CDR3 totals 14 residues. Trimming took 4 bases from V and 1 from J; bases not matched to a gene: 2. In germline, CDR1 is MGHDK, CDR2 SYGVNS. The CDR3 here is CASSGTGRNTEAFF. In nucleotides, the CDR3 is TGTGCCAGCAGTGGGACAGGGAGGAACACTGAAGCTTTCTTT. The complete variable domain, with remaining parts taken from reference TRBV25-1 and TRBJ1-1, reads EADIYQTPRYLVIGTGKKITLECSQTMGHDKMYWYQQDPGMELHLIHYSYGVNSTEKGDLSSESTVSRIRTEHFPLTLESARPSHTSQYLCASSGTGRNTEAFFGQGTRLTVV.

The rearrangement uses TRBV5-6 and TRBJ2-1, with 10 bases that match TRBD2. Germline trimming cut 3 bases from V and 7 bases from J; bases unmatched to any gene: 7. The CDR3 runs to 15 residues. Per the germline V gene, CDR1 is SGHDT and CDR2 is YYEEEE. This CDR3 reads CASSSSGGVFNEQFF. CDR3 coding DNA: TGTGCCAGCAGCTCGAGCGGGGGGGTTTTTAATGAGCAGTTCTTC.

The chain joins TRBV5-1 to TRBJ2-2; the match to TRBD1 covers 9 bases. V shed 0 bases, J shed 5 bases, and the junction held 5 bases outside the gene matches. The CDR3 runs 16 residues. The germline CDR1 and CDR2 sequences are SGHRS and YFSETQ. The CDR3 region is CASSLDRGRRTGELFF. CDR3 bases: TGCGCCAGCAGCTTGGACAGGGGGCGACGAACCGGGGAGCTGTTTTTT.

The chain links TRBV11-2 to TRBJ2-1, with D tentatively TRBD1 (5 bases). The ends were cut back, 5 bases at V and 6 bases at J, with 17 bases in the middle. CDR1 is SGHAT, CDR2 FQNNGV, per germline. CDR3 length: 15 residues. CDR3 residues: CASSLRPQDINEQFF. The CDR3 coding sequence is TGTGCCAGCAGCCTCCGGCCTCAGGACATCAATGAGCAGTTCTTC.

The chain links TRBV5-6 to TRBJ2-5; TRBD2 might be the D (7 bases). CDR1 SGHDT and CDR2 YYEEEE come from the germline V gene. This CDR3 region has 14 residues. Trimming removed 7 bases from V and 3 bases from J, with 16 bases in between. Here the CDR3 reads CASDTTGGEETQYF. The CDR3 nucleotides are TGTGCCAGCGATACTACGGGGGGCGAAGAGACCCAGTACTTC. The whole variable domain, remainder taken from reference TRBV5-6 and TRBJ2-5, is DAGVTQSPTHLIKTRGQQVTLRCSPKSGHDTVSWYQQALGQGPQFIFQYYEEEERQRGNFPDRFSGHQFPNYSSELNVNALLLGDSALYLCASDTTGGEETQYFGPGTRLLVL.

This chain links TRBV7-9 with TRBJ1-5, with D possibly TRBD1 on 6 matching bases. This CDR3 is 16 amino acids long. CDR1 SEHNR and CDR2 FQNEAQ come from the germline V gene (reference sequence). Trimming shortened V by 1 base and J by 0 bases, and 10 bases separated the two germline ends. The CDR3 here is CASSLDRGGSNQPQHF. The CDR3 coding sequence is TGTGCCAGCAGCTTAGACAGAGGGGGTAGCAATCAGCCCCAGCATTTT.

This clone came up a few times. Other DNA sequences of this sample code for an identical CDR3. The V call is TRBV9, the J call TRBJ2-7; 8 bases align to TRBD2. The germline V gene has CDR1 SGDLS and CDR2 YYNGEE. V lost 0 bases, J lost 1 base, and 0 bases stayed unmatched. The CDR3 totals 14 residues. The chain's CDR3 is CASSVASGSYEQYF. CDR3 DNA sequence: TGTGCCAGCAGCGTAGCTAGCGGGTCCTACGAGCAGTACTTC.

This clone has only a few counts. The rearrangement links TRBV6-6 to TRBJ2-7; TRBD2 matches 8 bases. Losses at the gene ends were 5 bases for V and 2 bases for J; bases not matched to a gene: 5. The CDR3 sequence is 14 residues long. CDR1 MNHNY and CDR2 SVGAGI come from the germline V gene (reference sequence). The CDR3 loop is CASSPGGGPYEQYF. The CDR3 DNA sequence: TGTGCCAGCAGTCCCGGGGGGGGGCCCTACGAGCAGTACTTC.

The chain couples TRBV7-9 to TRBJ1-4; tentatively, D is TRBD1 (5 bases). V gave up 1 base and J gave up 4 bases, with 10 bases separating them. Germline V gene data show CDR1 as SEHNR and CDR2 as FQNEAQ (reference sequence). CDR3 length equals 15 residues. The CDR3: CASSLDWTSNEKLFF. CDR3 in DNA: TGTGCCAGCAGCTTAGACTGGACAAGTAATGAAAAACTGTTTTTT.

The genes are TRBV19 and TRBJ1-3; TRBD1 agrees at 7 bases. Germline V lookup: CDR1 LNHDA, CDR2 SQIVND (reference sequence). Germline trimming cut 10 bases from V and 0 bases from J; bases unmatched to any gene: 3. The CDR3 runs to 13 residues. The CDR3 sequence: CATGTVSGNTIYF. In nucleotides, the CDR3 is TGTGCCACCGGGACAGTCTCTGGAAACACCATATATTTT. Using reference TRBV19 and TRBJ1-3 for the parts outside the CDR3, the full variable domain is DGGITQSPKYLFRKEGQNVTLSCEQNLNHDAMYWYRQDPGQGLRLIYYSQIVNDFQKGDIAEGYSVSREKKESFPLTVTSAQKNPTAFYLCATGTVSGNTIYFGEGSWLTVV.

This clone was picked up a small number of times. The genes are TRBV6-5 and TRBJ2-2, with 12 nucleotides matching TRBD2. The CDR3 has 15 amino acids. The germline V gene encodes CDR1 MNHEY and CDR2 SVGAGI. V lost 5 bases to trimming and J lost 6 bases; unmatched junction nucleotides: 4. The CDR3 is CASSQTSGGSGELFF. CDR3 nucleotide sequence: TGTGCCAGCAGTCAGACTAGCGGGGGATCCGGGGAGCTGTTTTTT.

The V and J genes are TRBV4-1 and TRBJ1-2; tentatively, D is TRBD1 (6 bases). The CDR3 runs 17 residues. Deletions cut 3 bases from V and 1 base from J, with 18 bases between. The germline V gene has CDR1 MGHRA and CDR2 YSYEKL. In DNA, the CDR3 is TGCGCCAGCAGCCAGGCTGCTCGGGGGGCGGATAACTATGGCTACACCTTC. Amino acid sequence: CASSQAARGADNYGYTF.

The rearrangement links TRBV21-1 to TRBJ1-5. TRBV21-1 is flagged as a pseudogene. The CDR3 is made up of 15 amino acids. Written as DNA, the CDR3 is TGTGCCAGCAGCAAAGAGTCGGGGGTTAATCAGCCCCAGCATTTT. This sequence encodes CASSKESGVNQPQHF.

This clone was observed a few times. The rearrangement uses TRBV10-3 and TRBJ2-5; perhaps TRBD1 as D (5 bases). The germline V gene has CDR1 ENHRY and CDR2 SYGVKD. Trimming shortened V by 6 bases and J by 0 bases, and 5 bases separated the two germline ends. The CDR3 is 12 amino acids. The CDR3 loop is CAISRDQETQYF. In DNA, the CDR3 is TGTGCCATCAGCAGGGACCAAGAGACCCAGTACTTC.

The chain couples TRBV30 to TRBJ1-1; 7 nucleotides match TRBD1. J lost 7 bases, V lost 3 bases, and 11 bases had no gene match. The CDR3 has 14 amino acids. Germline values: CDR1 GTSNPN, CDR2 SVGIG (reference sequence). The CDR3 reads CAWSVDRRGGEAFF. DNA for the CDR3: TGTGCCTGGAGCGTGGACAGGCGGGGAGGTGAAGCTTTCTTT.

The CDR3 loop reads CASRASGENGYTF. The CDR3 DNA follows: TGTGCCAGCAGGGCGTCAGGGGAAAATGGCTACACCTTC. The chain combines TRBV28 with TRBJ1-2; tentative D call: TRBD1 (6 bases). There are 13 residues in the CDR3. V was shortened by 6 bases and J by 6 bases, with 14 bases between the two germline ends. CDR1 and CDR2 from the germline V gene are MDHEN and SYDVKM.

The V call is TRBV5-1, the J call TRBJ2-3; a possible D gene is TRBD2 (6 bases). The CDR3 has 14 amino acids. CDR1 and CDR2 from the germline V gene are SGHRS and YFSETQ. V was cut by 5 bases and J by 6 bases, with 16 bases left in between. The CDR3 nucleotides read TGCGCCAGCAGGGTCAGTCTGGCGGGGGATACGCAGTATTTT. It yields the protein CASRVSLAGDTQYF.